This T cell receptor beta chain was captured in a study of blood T cell repertoires in COVID-19. Background on the study: COVID-19 samples collected from the United States, Italy and Spain covered acute and convalescent phases. PBMCs, B-cell-depleted T cells, or T cells provided the cDNA or gDNA that made up the material.

This clone was counted a single time. Trimming cost V 9 bases and J 2 bases; bases outside gene matches: 8. Per germline, CDR1 SGHRS and CDR2 YFSETQ. There are 14 residues in the CDR3. Per the authors' pipeline: Reference gene primers were amplified, and this amplification served to estimate nucleated cell counts. Libraries were prepared by immunoSEQ multiplex PCR; TCRdb keeps only in-frame clonotypes and omits some of them. V and J calls plus clone size are reproduced from that table; the DNA served to infer D and trimming. The table has 130,000 to 150,000 clones, about four fifths seen once. The sequence was collected from a human donor with acute or convalescent COVID-19. The donor label of this sample is uncertain. The chain employs TRBV5-1 and TRBJ2-5, with 9 nucleotides matching TRBD2. The material sequenced was peripheral blood. The CDR3 sequence is CATGTLAGQETQYF. CDR3 sequence (DNA): TGCGCCACAGGAACTCTAGCGGGACAAGAGACCCAGTACTTC.